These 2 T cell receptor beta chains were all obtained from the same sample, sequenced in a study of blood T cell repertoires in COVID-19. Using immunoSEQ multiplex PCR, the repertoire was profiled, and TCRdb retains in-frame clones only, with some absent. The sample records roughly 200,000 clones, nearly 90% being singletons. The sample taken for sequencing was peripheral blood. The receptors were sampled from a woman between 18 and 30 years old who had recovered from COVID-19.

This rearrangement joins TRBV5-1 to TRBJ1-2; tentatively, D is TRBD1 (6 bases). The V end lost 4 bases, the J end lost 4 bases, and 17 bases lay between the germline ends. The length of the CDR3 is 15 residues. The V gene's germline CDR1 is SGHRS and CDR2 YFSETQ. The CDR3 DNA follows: TGCGCCAGCAGCGGGGCGGACAGCTCCTTCTATGGCTACACCTTC. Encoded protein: CASSGADSSFYGYTF.

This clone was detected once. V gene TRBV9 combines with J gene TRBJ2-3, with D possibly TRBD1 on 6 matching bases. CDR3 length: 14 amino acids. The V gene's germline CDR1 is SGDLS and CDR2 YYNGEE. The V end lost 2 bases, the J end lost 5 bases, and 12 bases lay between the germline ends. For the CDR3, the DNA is TGTGCCAGCAGCGTTCTTCGAGGGGGAGATACGCAGTATTTT. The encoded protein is CASSVLRGGDTQYF.